This T cell receptor beta chain appears in the sequencing data of a study of T cells in Graves' hyperthyroidism and ophthalmopathy. TCR beta CDR3 regions were amplified from RNA. The TCR CDR3 was amplified in a first-round RT-PCR using the HTBI primer set. MiXCR, applied by TCRdb to the multiplex PCR reads, yields one record per CDR3 protein. The data contain nearly 750,000 distinct CDR3 sequences, around a third of them singletons. A word on this clonotype: Its cognate antigen is unknown.

The study, taken as a whole, reports: Before onset, ophthalmopathy was predicted by the model a median about 6.2 months earlier.

The CDR3 has 14 residues. The V gene end was trimmed by 4 bases and the J gene end by 4 bases; junction bases not matched to a gene: 5. Germline CDR1 and CDR2: LGHNA and YSLEER. The sample was blood. The receptor's source is a woman aged 35 to 49 with Graves' hyperthyroidism. V usage is TRBV4-3 and J usage is TRBJ2-5; 8 nucleotides line up with TRBD1. CDR3 coding DNA: TGCGCCAGCAGCCCCCCCAGGGGGCTAGAGACCCAGTACTTC. Translation gives CASSPPRGLETQYF.